These 5 T cell receptor beta chains were all obtained from the same sample, sequenced in a study of neurological immune-mediated disorders. TCRdb recomputed calls from the 5' RACE reads with MiXCR, one row per CDR3 protein. In the table there are tens of thousands of distinct CDR3 sequences, 13% to 15% of which are singletons. The sequencing input was PBMCs. The receptors shown here come from a woman in her forties or fifties in good health.

In DNA, the CDR3 is TGCAGTGCCCCGGACAGATCTAACTATGGCTACACCTTC. Residues: CSAPDRSNYGYTF. V and J are TRBV20-1 and TRBJ1-2; a weak D match, TRBD1 (6 bases). Germline V gene sequence: CDR1 DFQATT, CDR2 SNEGSKA (reference sequence). CDR3 length: 13 amino acids. Trimming pared 6 bases from V and 0 bases from J, leaving 11 bases between.

This clonotype was seen repeatedly, ten times or more. The genes are TRBV20-1 and TRBJ1-2; D possibly corresponds to TRBD1 (6 bases). The CDR3 is 12 amino acids. Germline CDR1 and CDR2: DFQATT and SNEGSKA (reference sequence). Trimming left V 8 bases short and J 6 bases short, with 16 bases between. For the CDR3, the DNA is TGCAGTCGCCGGGAGGCAGGGGATGGCTACACCTTC. As protein: CSRREAGDGYTF.

In its sample, this clonotype was seen many times. The chain uses TRBV16 and TRBJ1-3; D is undetermined. V lost 0 bases to trimming and J lost 3 bases, with 9 bases between them. The germline gives CDR1 KGHSY, CDR2 FQNENV. The CDR3 has 15 amino acids. In nucleotides, the CDR3 is TGTGCCAGCAGCCAATCCGGCACCTTTGGAAACACCATATATTTT. It translates to CASSQSGTFGNTIYF.

In regard to this clonotype: Possible read error: a much larger clone is one base away. This chain links TRBV5-5 with TRBJ1-2; D is possibly TRBD1 (5 bases). This CDR3 is built from 12 residues. From germline, CDR1 is SGHKS and CDR2 YYEKEE (reference sequence). This chain's CDR3 is CASDQGNYGYIF. The CDR3 DNA reads as TGTGCCAGCGACCAGGGTAACTATGGCTACATCTTC.

The V and J genes are TRBV20-1 and TRBJ2-2; TRBD2 aligns across 10 bases. In germline, CDR1 is DFQATT, CDR2 SNEGSKA (reference sequence). This CDR3 is built from 16 residues. V trimming: 1 base; J trimming: 9 bases; junction bases outside the gene matches: 11. CDR3: CSARAGTSEGIRELFF. The CDR3 bases are TGCAGTGCTAGAGCCGGGACTAGCGAGGGCATCAGGGAGCTGTTTTTT.